This passage covers 20 T cell receptor beta chains from one sample sequenced in a study of cytomegalovirus exposure and HLA in healthy donors. The PCR used 60 Vbeta and 13 Jbeta primers. Here immunoSEQ multiplex PCR was the method, and the copy in TCRdb shows in-frame clones only, minus some. The repertoire has 150,000 to 200,000 clones, roughly 72% of them found once; the top ten carry around 7%. Sequenced sample: PBMCs. The receptors derive from a man aged 35 to 55 in good health and CMV-seropositive.

The genes are TRBV6-5 and TRBJ1-6, with 7 bases aligning to TRBD1. The germline V gene has CDR1 MNHEY and CDR2 SVGAGI. The length of the CDR3 is 15 residues. V lost 2 bases and J lost 7; bases outside the gene matches: 5. In nucleotides, the CDR3 is TGTGCCAGCAGTTACAGGGGACAGATCAATTCACCCCTCCACTTT. As protein: CASSYRGQINSPLHF.

The CDR3 sequence: CASSKAFRGGGYTF. For the CDR3, the DNA is TGTGCCAGCAGCAAAGCGTTCCGGGGTGGGGGCTACACCTTC. The chain joins TRBV21-1 to TRBJ1-2. TRBV21-1 is a pseudogene locus. The CDR3 loop spans 14 amino acids.

This clone was seen only a few times. The chain recombines TRBV2 with TRBJ1-5; D is possibly TRBD1 (6 bases). V dropped 10 bases and J dropped 1 base, with 20 bases sitting between them. This CDR3 comprises 16 residues. In germline, CDR1 is SNHLY, CDR2 FYNNEI. The CDR3 here is CATSPARGGSNQPQHF. CDR3 nucleotide sequence: TGTGCCACCTCCCCTGCAAGGGGGGGCAGCAATCAGCCCCAGCATTTT.

The rearrangement links TRBV9 to TRBJ2-2; D gene ambiguous. Trimming pared 0 bases from V and 7 bases from J, leaving 4 bases between. CDR1 and CDR2 (germline): SGDLS, YYNGEE. The CDR3 has 12 residues. CDR3 sequence reads: CASSVVSGELFF. The CDR3 coding sequence is TGTGCCAGCAGCGTAGTTAGCGGGGAGCTGTTTTTT.

The chain combines TRBV7-9 with TRBJ1-4, with D unclear. The CDR3 extends over 15 amino acids. Germline V gene sequence: CDR1 SEHNR, CDR2 FQNEAQ (reference sequence). The V gene lost 5 bases and the J gene lost 0 bases, with 10 bases spanning the gap. The CDR3 reads CASSLAAATNEKLFF. The CDR3 region has the DNA TGTGCCAGCAGCCTGGCGGCAGCAACTAATGAAAAACTGTTTTTT. The entire variable domain, with the rest obtained from reference TRBV7-9 and TRBJ1-4, is as follows: DTGVSQNPRHKITKRGQNVTFRCDPISEHNRLYWYRQTLGQGPEFLTYFQNEAQLEKSRLLSDRFSAERPKGSFSTLEIQRTEQGDSAMYLCASSLAAATNEKLFFGSGTQLSVL.

This clone came up a few times. The rearrangement links TRBV7-8 to TRBJ2-2; D gene ambiguous. Trimming cost V 7 bases and J 4 bases, with 16 bases left between them. Germline CDR1 SGHVS, CDR2 FQNEAQ. The CDR3 is 15 residues long. The CDR3 loop reads CASTWVADGTGELFF. The DNA of the CDR3 is TGTGCCAGCACCTGGGTAGCCGATGGCACCGGGGAGCTGTTTTTT.

This rearrangement joins TRBV27 to TRBJ1-5; D might be TRBD1 (5 bases). Germline loops: CDR1 MNHEY, CDR2 SMNVEV (reference sequence). Trimming removed 6 bases at V and 0 bases at J, with 9 bases between. The CDR3 consists of 14 residues. The CDR3 loop reads CASSQGLSNQPQHF. In nucleotides, the CDR3 is TGTGCCAGCAGCCAGGGCCTTAGCAATCAGCCCCAGCATTTT.

J is TRBJ1-5 and V is TRBV7-2; 7 nucleotides match TRBD1. V lost 2 bases to trimming and J lost 3 bases; unmatched junction nucleotides: 4. In germline, CDR1 is SGHTA, CDR2 FQGNSA. The CDR3 runs 15 residues. CDR3: CASSLQTGPNQPQHF. The CDR3 DNA reads TGTGCCAGCAGCTTACAGACAGGGCCCAATCAGCCCCAGCATTTT.

There are a few counts of this clone. This sequence joins TRBV15 and TRBJ1-2, with 8 bases that match TRBD1. The CDR3 has 15 residues. With 1 base clipped from V and 4 bases from J, the junction kept 5 bases outside the gene matches. Germline values: CDR1 LNHNV, CDR2 YYDKDF (reference sequence). The CDR3: CATSRGAGGVYGYTF. CDR3 sequence (DNA): TGTGCCACCAGCAGAGGGGCAGGGGGCGTCTATGGCTACACCTTC.

The rearrangement links TRBV6-5 to TRBJ2-5, with 8 bases matching TRBD1. Trimming cost V 4 bases and J 5 bases; bases outside gene matches: 6. The germline V gene encodes CDR1 MNHEY and CDR2 SVGAGI. There are 14 residues in the CDR3. CDR3 bases: TGTGCCAGCAGTTCCAGGGGGCTGGGGGAGACCCAGTACTTC. Its translation is CASSSRGLGETQYF.

This clone was detected a few times. This rearrangement joins TRBV4-2 to TRBJ2-5; D gene ambiguous. The CDR3 covers 15 residues. Germline values: CDR1 LGHNA, CDR2 YNFKEQ. The V gene lost 0 bases and the J gene lost 2 bases, with 10 bases spanning the gap. The CDR3 DNA sequence: TGTGCCAGCAGCCAAGATCTATTTTTACAAGAGACCCAGTACTTC. It translates to CASSQDLFLQETQYF.

This clone turned up a few times. This chain connects TRBV5-1 to TRBJ2-1; TRBD1 matches 8 bases. V shed 7 bases and J 6 bases; nucleotides not matched to a gene: 9. CDR3 length: 14 amino acids. The V gene's germline CDR1 is SGHRS and CDR2 YFSETQ. CDR3 DNA: TGCGCCAGCGGGACAGGAGGAATGACCAATGAGCAGTTCTTC. Translation gives CASGTGGMTNEQFF.

This clone was recorded once. The chain links TRBV4-1 to TRBJ2-5, with 9 bases identical to TRBD2. Germline V lookup: CDR1 MGHRA, CDR2 YSYEKL. The J segment lost 0 bases and the V segment lost 4 bases, leaving 15 bases of the junction unmatched. The CDR3 is made up of 19 amino acids. CDR3 sequence: CASSPRAGASGVYQETQYF. The CDR3 nucleotides are TGCGCCAGCAGCCCTCGCGCAGGGGCTAGCGGGGTGTACCAAGAGACCCAGTACTTC.

The CDR3 sequence is CASTQPTGAPGETQYF. The CDR3, as DNA: TGTGCCAGCACCCAACCGACAGGGGCCCCGGGAGAGACCCAGTACTTC. The chain carries TRBV6-6 and TRBJ2-5; TRBD1 agrees at 8 bases. The CDR3 contains 16 residues. Looked up from germline, CDR1 is MNHNY and CDR2 is SVGAGI (reference sequence). The V segment lost 7 bases and the J segment 4 bases; nucleotides outside the gene matches: 14.

The chain combines TRBV19 with TRBJ2-3, with D possibly matching TRBD2 (6 bases). This CDR3 has 15 amino acids. Trimming cost V 3 bases and J 1 base, with 11 bases left between them. Germline lookup yields CDR1 LNHDA and CDR2 SQIVND (reference sequence). Here the CDR3 DNA reads TGTGCCAGTAGTATGGTTGCGGGGCGCACAGATACGCAGTATTTT. This translates into CASSMVAGRTDTQYF.

In its sample, this clone was seen once. This chain connects TRBV7-2 to TRBJ2-2; 8 bases match TRBD1. J lost 5 bases, V lost 3 bases, and 5 bases had no gene match. The germline V gene encodes CDR1 SGHTA and CDR2 FQGNSA. The CDR3 spans 15 residues. CDR3 protein: CASSFSRTGTGELFF. CDR3 DNA sequence: TGTGCCAGCAGCTTCTCGCGGACAGGGACCGGGGAGCTGTTTTTT.

The chain uses TRBV7-9 and TRBJ1-1; no reliable D call. Deletions cut 2 bases from V and 4 bases from J, with 14 bases between. This CDR3 spans 15 amino acids. In germline, CDR1 is SEHNR, CDR2 FQNEAQ (reference sequence). The CDR3 sequence: CASSLSGRAGTEAFF. In nucleotides, the CDR3 is TGTGCCAGCAGCTTATCGGGTAGGGCGGGCACTGAAGCTTTCTTT. Full variable domain (missing parts from reference TRBV7-9 and TRBJ1-1): DTGVSQNPRHKITKRGQNVTFRCDPISEHNRLYWYRQTLGQGPEFLTYFQNEAQLEKSRLLSDRFSAERPKGSFSTLEIQRTEQGDSAMYLCASSLSGRAGTEAFFGQGTRLTVV.

This clone showed up just a few times. The chain joins TRBV18 to TRBJ1-1; D not resolved. V was cut by 1 base and J by 2 bases, with 11 bases left in between. The length of the CDR3 is 15 residues. Germline values: CDR1 KGHSH, CDR2 LQKENI. In nucleotides, the CDR3 is TGTGCCAGCTCACCACGGGCAGCCCTTAACACTGAAGCTTTCTTT. Amino acids: CASSPRAALNTEAFF.

In its sample, this clone was seen a few times. The V and J genes are TRBV15 and TRBJ1-1, with a possible D match to TRBD1 (6 bases). The V gene lost 1 base and the J gene lost 3 bases, with 12 bases spanning the gap. The CDR3 is 15 amino acids. Germline loops: CDR1 LNHNV, CDR2 YYDKDF (reference sequence). The CDR3 DNA reads as TGTGCCACCAGCAGAGTAAGGGGGAGGGACACTGAAGCTTTCTTT. This sequence encodes CATSRVRGRDTEAFF.

V usage is TRBV18 and J usage is TRBJ2-7, with 12 bases that match TRBD2. The V and J ends lost 3 bases and 7 bases, in that order; junction bases with no gene match: 7. The CDR3 contains 15 residues. Germline V gene lookup returns CDR1 KGHSH and CDR2 LQKENI. The CDR3: CASSPPSGGAGEQYF. In DNA form, the CDR3 reads TGTGCCAGCTCACCTCCTAGCGGGGGGGCGGGGGAGCAGTACTTC.